The 27 T cell receptor beta chains below come from one sample, sequenced in a study of cytomegalovirus exposure and HLA in healthy donors. The PCR contained 60 Vbeta and 13 Jbeta primers. The assay was immunoSEQ multiplex PCR, and TCRdb's table has in-frame clones only and misses some. The table lists some 160,000 clones, approximately 80% of them singletons, with 2.2% in the top ten. Specimen: PBMCs. The receptors come from a man aged 45 to 65 in good health and CMV-seropositive.

The rearrangement uses TRBV27 and TRBJ2-2; weak D call: TRBD2 (5 bases). This CDR3 region has 14 residues. Germline loops: CDR1 MNHEY, CDR2 SMNVEV (reference sequence). V was cut by 5 bases and J by 6 bases, with 13 bases left in between. In DNA, the CDR3 is TGTGCCAGCAGTCTAACCCACGGGGCCGGGGAGCTGTTTTTT. Encoded protein: CASSLTHGAGELFF.

The chain links TRBV4-3 to TRBJ1-3; D is unclear. Germline V gives CDR1 LGHNA, CDR2 YSLEER. V was cut by 0 bases and J by 0 bases, with 24 bases left in between. The CDR3 has 21 amino acids. CDR3 in DNA: TGCGCCAGCAGCCAAGATCACTGGCGGGGAGGAGTTGAGGCCTCTGGAAACACCATATATTTT. Translated: CASSQDHWRGGVEASGNTIYF.

This clone appeared a single time. The chain recombines TRBV27 with TRBJ1-2; the D is unclear. The CDR3 has 15 amino acids. V was shortened by 0 bases and J by 1 base, with 9 bases between the two germline ends. Germline lookup yields CDR1 MNHEY and CDR2 SMNVEV (reference sequence). This chain's CDR3 is CASSLSRIYNYGYTF. The DNA of the CDR3 is TGTGCCAGCAGTTTATCGAGGATATATAACTATGGCTACACCTTC.

The chain links TRBV4-2 to TRBJ2-1; 16 positions agree with TRBD2. Germline trimming cut 1 base from V and 9 bases from J; bases unmatched to any gene: 9. The CDR3 length is 18 residues. Germline V gene data show CDR1 as LGHNA and CDR2 as YNFKEQ. CDR3 loop: CASSQGSGTSGGEGEQFF. The DNA of the CDR3 is TGTGCCAGCAGCCAAGGGTCGGGGACTAGCGGGGGGGAAGGTGAGCAGTTCTTC.

The chain combines TRBV25-1 with TRBJ2-7; 7 bases agree with TRBD1. J lost 4 bases, V lost 6 bases, and 9 bases had no gene match. This CDR3 is built from 14 residues. Germline CDR1 reads MGHDK; CDR2 reads SYGVNS. CDR3: CASRDRDVAYEQYF. Written as DNA, the CDR3 is TGTGCCAGCAGAGACAGGGATGTCGCGTACGAGCAGTACTTC.

This clone came up a few times. The chain links TRBV4-3 to TRBJ1-5; 11 nucleotides agree with TRBD1. This CDR3 spans 15 amino acids. V lost 4 bases, J lost 5 bases, and 4 bases stayed unmatched. CDR1 and CDR2 (germline): LGHNA, YSLEER. The CDR3 nucleotides read TGCGCCAGCAGCCCTGAGGACAGGGGGCATCAGCCCCAGCATTTT. Residues: CASSPEDRGHQPQHF.

The genes are TRBV2 and TRBJ2-1; weak D call: TRBD1 (5 bases). Germline V gene lookup returns CDR1 SNHLY and CDR2 FYNNEI. The germline V and J ends were trimmed by 1 base and 7 bases, with 5 bases remaining between them. The CDR3 has 12 amino acids. The CDR3 region has the DNA TGTGCCAGCAGTGAAGACAGGAATGAGCAGTTCTTC. Translated, it gives CASSEDRNEQFF.

The J gene is TRBJ1-2, the V gene TRBV25-1; D gene ambiguous. From germline, CDR1 is MGHDK and CDR2 SYGVNS. Trimming shortened V by 3 bases and J by 5 bases, and 7 bases separated the two germline ends. CDR3 size: 12 residues. The CDR3 spells CASSEWSYGYTF. DNA for the CDR3: TGTGCCAGCAGTGAGTGGAGTTATGGCTACACCTTC.

V usage is TRBV7-8 and J usage is TRBJ1-1; 9 bases align to TRBD1. V lost 3 bases, J lost 4 bases, and 3 bases stayed unmatched. From germline, CDR1 is SGHVS and CDR2 FQNEAQ. CDR3 length: 14 residues. Written as DNA, the CDR3 is TGTGCCAGCAGCTTTGGACAGGGGACCACTGAAGCTTTCTTT. It specifies CASSFGQGTTEAFF.

V usage is TRBV5-4 and J usage is TRBJ1-1; the match to TRBD1 covers 9 bases. Germline V gene sequence: CDR1 SGHNT, CDR2 YYREEE (reference sequence). The CDR3 length is 15 residues. The trim removed 4 bases at V and 5 bases at J, leaving 9 bases unmatched. The CDR3 DNA follows: TGTGCCAGCAGCGACTACCGACAGGGGGAGACTGAAGCTTTCTTT. It yields the protein CASSDYRQGETEAFF.

This clone was detected a few times. V usage is TRBV9 and J usage is TRBJ2-3, with D maybe TRBD1 (5 bases). CDR1 SGDLS and CDR2 YYNGEE come from the germline V gene. Trimming cost V 0 bases and J 4 bases, with 12 bases left between them. The CDR3 consists of 15 residues. The CDR3 coding sequence is TGTGCCAGCAGCGTAGGTCAATCGACAGCAGATACGCAGTATTTT. Translation: CASSVGQSTADTQYF. Filled out from reference TRBV9 and TRBJ2-3, the complete variable domain reads DSGVTQTPKHLITATGQRVTLRCSPRSGDLSVYWYQQSLDQGLQFLIQYYNGEERAKGNILERFSAQQFPDLHSELNLSSLELGDSALYFCASSVGQSTADTQYFGPGTRLTVL.

The chain joins TRBV28 to TRBJ1-6; D unclear. V lost 4 bases and J lost 8, with 12 bases in between. Germline values: CDR1 MDHEN, CDR2 SYDVKM. There are 14 residues in the CDR3. The CDR3 loop reads CASSSRGTYSPLHF. DNA of the CDR3: TGTGCCAGCAGTTCCCGGGGTACATATTCACCCCTCCACTTT.

Notes on this clone: Different DNA sequences within this sample yield the same CDR3. The V call is TRBV5-1, the J call TRBJ2-1; weak D call: TRBD2 (5 bases). CDR3 length: 17 residues. Per the germline V gene, CDR1 is SGHRS and CDR2 is YFSETQ. Trimming removed 0 bases from V and 0 bases from J, with 13 bases in between. The chain's CDR3 is CASSLGNVGSSYNEQFF. CDR3 sequence (DNA): TGCGCCAGCAGCTTGGGGAACGTGGGGAGCTCCTACAATGAGCAGTTCTTC.

The chain links TRBV4-1 to TRBJ2-1; D is undetermined. V lost 0 bases to trimming and J lost 4 bases, with 10 bases between them. The CDR3 totals 15 residues. Germline V gene lookup returns CDR1 MGHRA and CDR2 YSYEKL. The CDR3 nucleotides read TGCGCCAGCAGCCAAGATCGCACTAATTACAATGAGCAGTTCTTC. Residues: CASSQDRTNYNEQFF.

The chain is built from TRBV5-1 and TRBJ1-4, with 9 nucleotides matching TRBD1. CDR1 and CDR2 (germline): SGHRS, YFSETQ. The CDR3 sequence is 17 residues long. Trimming cost V 1 base and J 7 bases; bases outside gene matches: 11. In DNA form, the CDR3 reads TGCGCCAGCAGCTTGAGACAGGGGGGAATGCAAGGTGAAAAACTGTTTTTT. It specifies CASSLRQGGMQGEKLFF.

J is TRBJ1-2 and V is TRBV27; TRBD1 might be the D (6 bases). Trimming took 3 bases from V and 8 from J, leaving 13 bases between them. CDR1 and CDR2 from the germline V gene are MNHEY and SMNVEV (reference sequence). The CDR3 totals 13 residues. Here the CDR3 DNA reads TGTGCCAGCAGTTTTGGGACATCGGAAGGCTACACCTTC. This sequence encodes CASSFGTSEGYTF.

The rearrangement links TRBV9 to TRBJ1-6; tentative D call: TRBD1 (5 bases). V lost 7 bases, J lost 8 bases, and 19 bases lay in between. Germline V gene data show CDR1 as SGDLS and CDR2 as YYNGEE. The CDR3 is 15 residues long. The CDR3 spells CASRPGVRTDSPLHF. CDR3 nucleotide sequence: TGTGCCAGCCGCCCGGGGGTCAGGACGGATTCACCCCTCCACTTT.

J is TRBJ2-5 and V is TRBV6-1; TRBD1 matches at 8 bases. There are 15 residues in the CDR3. Looked up from germline, CDR1 is MNHNS and CDR2 is SASEGT. Germline trimming cut 1 base from V and 6 bases from J; bases unmatched to any gene: 7. The CDR3 loop is CASSEVPGGLKTQYF. In DNA, the CDR3 is TGTGCCAGCAGTGAAGTCCCAGGGGGCTTGAAGACCCAGTACTTC.

The J gene is TRBJ2-5, the V gene TRBV25-1, with 9 bases matching TRBD2. The CDR3 runs to 16 residues. Germline lookup yields CDR1 MGHDK and CDR2 SYGVNS. J was trimmed by 1 base and V by 4 bases; bases with no gene match: 7. The DNA for the CDR3 is TGTGCCAGCAGTGTCCCTAGCGGGGAATCCCAAGAGACCCAGTACTTC. It encodes CASSVPSGESQETQYF. The variable domain in full, completed from reference TRBV25-1 and TRBJ2-5, reads EADIYQTPRYLVIGTGKKITLECSQTMGHDKMYWYQQDPGMELHLIHYSYGVNSTEKGDLSSESTVSRIRTEHFPLTLESARPSHTSQYLCASSVPSGESQETQYFGPGTRLLVL.

The V call is TRBV5-5, the J call TRBJ2-7; TRBD2 matches 9 bases. V was pared by 4 bases and J by 1 base, with 9 bases of the junction left unmatched. The CDR3 has 16 amino acids. Germline V gene sequence: CDR1 SGHKS, CDR2 YYEKEE (reference sequence). DNA for the CDR3: TGTGCCAGCAGCCAAGATTTTAGCGGGGGTTCCTACGAGCAGTACTTC. As protein: CASSQDFSGGSYEQYF.

The chain employs TRBV5-5 and TRBJ1-1, with D possibly being TRBD1 (6 bases). The CDR3 sequence is 13 residues long. Germline V gene sequence: CDR1 SGHKS, CDR2 YYEKEE (reference sequence). Trimming stripped 5 bases from V and 4 bases from J, with 12 bases between. The CDR3 sequence: CASSTGPRTEAFF. The CDR3 coding sequence is TGTGCCAGCAGTACAGGGCCCCGCACTGAAGCTTTCTTT.

J is TRBJ2-7 and V is TRBV6-5; D gene uncertain. The CDR3 covers 14 residues. The germline V gene encodes CDR1 MNHEY and CDR2 SVGAGI. Between the trimmed V and J ends, which lost 2 bases and 1 base, there was a span of 9 bases. CDR3 sequence: CASSYQEDSYEQYF. Written as DNA, the CDR3 is TGTGCCAGCAGTTACCAAGAGGATTCCTACGAGCAGTACTTC.

The chain has TRBV30 and TRBJ2-5; no clear D gene. Trimming stripped 2 bases from V and 5 bases from J, with 3 bases between. This CDR3 region has 10 residues. In germline, CDR1 is GTSNPN, CDR2 SVGIG (reference sequence). The CDR3 loop reads CAWSTETQYF. CDR3 DNA: TGTGCCTGGAGTACTGAGACCCAGTACTTC.

V is TRBV6-6 and J is TRBJ1-4; 9 nucleotides match TRBD1. V was clipped by 5 bases and J by 4 bases; unmatched bases: 8. Germline CDR1 MNHNY, CDR2 SVGAGI (reference sequence). The CDR3 runs to 16 residues. This CDR3 is CASSPPPGQGNEKLFF. The CDR3 DNA is TGTGCCAGCAGTCCCCCACCGGGACAGGGTAATGAAAAACTGTTTTTT.

The rearrangement uses TRBV6-4 and TRBJ1-2; TRBD1 matches at 9 bases. This CDR3 is 13 amino acids long. V lost 5 bases, J lost 6 bases, and 4 bases stayed unmatched. Germline V CDR1 and CDR2: MRHNA, SNTAGT. The CDR3 region has the DNA TGTGCCAGCAGTCGGACAGGGGAGGATGGCTACACCTTC. It translates to CASSRTGEDGYTF.

This clone was seen a handful of times. The J gene is TRBJ2-2, the V gene TRBV15, with 8 bases aligning to TRBD2. The CDR3 length is 17 residues. V dropped 1 base and J dropped 5; count of bases not matched to a gene: 9. Germline V gene data show CDR1 as LNHNV and CDR2 as YYDKDF (reference sequence). DNA of the CDR3: TGTGCCACCAGCAGAGCTTCTACCGGGACTAGAACCGGGGAGCTGTTTTTT. As protein: CATSRASTGTRTGELFF.

The chain couples TRBV5-1 to TRBJ1-2; D is unclear. The CDR3 loop spans 15 amino acids. CDR1 is SGHRS, CDR2 YFSETQ, per germline. V lost 4 bases and J lost 4, with 17 bases in between. The DNA of the CDR3 is TGCGCCAGCAGCCCTCAATCGGGGTTTAGCTATGGCTACACCTTC. Its translation: CASSPQSGFSYGYTF.